Following are 30 T cell receptor beta chains from one sample sequenced in a study of blood T cell repertoires in COVID-19. Clones were sequenced by immunoSEQ multiplex PCR, and TCRdb holds only the in-frame ones, with some missing. The sample yields some 150,000 clones, around four fifths seen once. The specimen was PBMCs or T cells enriched from blood (not recorded which). These receptors were collected from a woman aged 45-65 years in a cohort exposed to, infected with or recovered from COVID-19 (not recorded which).

This chain joins TRBV13 and TRBJ2-1; TRBD2 is a possible D gene (6 bases). V lost 1 base and J 5 bases, leaving 9 bases between the germline ends. Germline V gene sequence: CDR1 PRHDT, CDR2 FYEKMQ (reference sequence). The length of the CDR3 is 14 residues. The DNA for the CDR3 is TGTGCCAGCAGCTTAGAGGCGGGGAACAATGAGCAGTTCTTC. Amino acid sequence: CASSLEAGNNEQFF.

This rearrangement joins TRBV19 to TRBJ2-1, with 7 nucleotides matching TRBD2. Germline values: CDR1 LNHDA, CDR2 SQIVND (reference sequence). J gave up 0 bases and V 5 bases, and 10 bases lay outside the gene matches. The CDR3 has 17 amino acids. DNA of the CDR3: TGTGCCAGTAGTGCGGGACTACCTGGCGGCTCCTACAATGAGCAGTTCTTC. Protein product: CASSAGLPGGSYNEQFF.

This chain connects TRBV18 to TRBJ1-2; 7 nucleotides line up with TRBD1. J lost 2 bases, V lost 6 bases, and 9 bases had no gene match. This CDR3 region has 15 residues. Germline CDR1 is KGHSH and CDR2 is LQKENI. For the CDR3, the DNA is TGTGCCAGCTCCGAGGGGACAGCGAGAAACTATGGCTACACCTTC. This codes for CASSEGTARNYGYTF.

This clone was counted only a few times. The chain has TRBV5-1 and TRBJ2-1, with 13 bases matching TRBD2. The germline V gene encodes CDR1 SGHRS and CDR2 YFSETQ. Losses at the gene ends were 4 bases for V and 11 bases for J; bases not matched to a gene: 3. The CDR3 is made up of 13 amino acids. CDR3 nucleotide sequence: TGCGCCAGCAGCCTGACTAGCGGGGGGAAGCAGTTCTTC. Amino acids: CASSLTSGGKQFF.

The chain has TRBV5-1 and TRBJ1-6, with D perhaps TRBD1 (5 bases). The CDR3 extends over 13 amino acids. Germline CDR1 SGHRS, CDR2 YFSETQ. V dropped 7 bases and J dropped 6 bases, with 11 bases sitting between them. The DNA of the CDR3 is TGCGCCAGCCGAGACAGAACTAATTCACCCCTCCACTTT. Protein sequence: CASRDRTNSPLHF.

This chain joins TRBV10-3 and TRBJ1-5; D is unclear. This CDR3 is 13 amino acids long. The germline CDR1 and CDR2 sequences are ENHRY and SYGVKD. The V end lost 10 bases, the J end lost 1 base, and 11 bases lay between the germline ends. The CDR3 nucleotides read TGTGCCACCCGGGAAATAAGCAATCAGCCCCAGCATTTT. Translation gives CATREISNQPQHF.

This clone was seen only once. The chain links TRBV7-6 to TRBJ2-2, with D perhaps matching TRBD1 (6 bases). Germline V gives CDR1 SGHVS, CDR2 FNYEAQ. V was pared by 5 bases and J by 4 bases, with 17 bases between. The CDR3 covers 16 residues. CDR3 nucleotide sequence: TGTGCCAGCAGCCAACAACCACAGGGAGCCACCGGGGAGCTGTTTTTT. Its protein is CASSQQPQGATGELFF.

The chain carries TRBV6-5 and TRBJ2-2, with a tentative D call TRBD2 (5 bases). CDR3 length equals 15 residues. CDR1 is MNHEY, CDR2 SVGAGI, per germline. V lost 0 bases to trimming and J lost 5 bases, with 10 bases between them. DNA of the CDR3: TGTGCCAGCAGTTACTCGAGGGCAGTTACCGGGGAGCTGTTTTTT. This sequence encodes CASSYSRAVTGELFF.

V gene TRBV11-2 combines with J gene TRBJ1-1; 11 bases are shared with TRBD1. After removal of 5 bases from V and 4 bases from J, the junction contained 6 bases not matched to a gene. This CDR3 spans 15 amino acids. CDR1 is SGHAT, CDR2 FQNNGV, per germline. Written as DNA, the CDR3 is TGTGCCAGCAGCATACGGACAGGGGGCATCACTGAAGCTTTCTTT. As protein: CASSIRTGGITEAFF. The full variable domain, rest sourced from reference TRBV11-2 and TRBJ1-1, is EAGVAQSPRYKIIEKRQSVAFWCNPISGHATLYWYQQILGQGPKLLIQFQNNGVVDDSQLPKDRFSAERLKGVDSTLKIQPAKLEDSAVYLCASSIRTGGITEAFFGQGTRLTVV.

J is TRBJ1-6 and V is TRBV19; TRBD1 matches 7 bases. Trimming removed 6 bases from V and 6 bases from J; junction bases left unmatched: 11. Germline V gene lookup returns CDR1 LNHDA and CDR2 SQIVND (reference sequence). The length of the CDR3 is 16 residues. Written as DNA, the CDR3 is TGTGCCAGTAGCCCACCCCCGGGACAGAGTAATTCACCCCTCCACTTT. It is translated as CASSPPPGQSNSPLHF.

The V gene is TRBV7-8, the J gene TRBJ2-7; 9 bases are a match to TRBD1. V lost 5 bases, J lost 6 bases, and 17 bases stayed unmatched. There are 17 residues in the CDR3. Germline values: CDR1 SGHVS, CDR2 FQNEAQ. The CDR3 DNA follows: TGTGCCAGCAGCCCGGAGGGCTGGGGACAGGGACCTTCCGAGCAGTACTTC. It codes for CASSPEGWGQGPSEQYF.

The rearrangement links TRBV14 to TRBJ2-1; tentatively, D is TRBD1 (6 bases). V was cut by 1 base and J by 2 bases, with 12 bases left in between. Germline V lookup: CDR1 SGHDN, CDR2 FVKESK. CDR3 size: 16 residues. The CDR3 spells CASSQVLQGPYNEQFF. In DNA form, the CDR3 reads TGTGCCAGCAGCCAAGTTTTACAGGGACCCTACAATGAGCAGTTCTTC.

This rearrangement joins TRBV28 to TRBJ1-2; the D gene is possibly TRBD1 (6 bases). Germline CDR1 MDHEN, CDR2 SYDVKM. Trimming removed 6 bases at V and 8 bases at J, with 16 bases between. CDR3 size: 13 residues. In DNA, the CDR3 is TGTGCCAGCAGGAGAACAGGGATTTGGGGCTACACCTTC. Translated, it gives CASRRTGIWGYTF.

The chain joins TRBV18 to TRBJ1-6; 9 bases line up with TRBD1. This CDR3 has 17 residues. J lost 7 bases, V lost 2 bases, and 9 bases had no gene match. The germline V gene encodes CDR1 KGHSH and CDR2 LQKENI. The CDR3 region is CASSPVSSDRGNSPLHF. The CDR3 coding sequence is TGTGCCAGCTCACCAGTTTCTTCGGACAGGGGAAATTCACCCCTCCACTTT.

The chain combines TRBV28 with TRBJ2-6; TRBD1 matches at 7 bases. Germline V lookup: CDR1 MDHEN, CDR2 SYDVKM. After removal of 2 bases from V and 1 base from J, the junction contained 11 bases not matched to a gene. The CDR3 has 19 residues. CDR3 loop: CASSLARGQWISGANVLTF. For the CDR3, the DNA is TGTGCCAGCAGTTTAGCCAGGGGACAGTGGATTTCTGGGGCCAACGTCCTGACTTTC.

The CDR3 reads CASSRDVNLAGSDEQFF. CDR3 coding DNA: TGTGCCAGCTCACGCGATGTTAATCTAGCGGGGTCCGATGAGCAGTTCTTC. The chain recombines TRBV18 with TRBJ2-1, with TRBD2 identical over 9 bases. CDR1 and CDR2 (germline): KGHSH, LQKENI. After removal of 4 bases from V and 8 bases from J, the junction contained 15 bases not matched to a gene. The CDR3 extends over 17 amino acids.

The chain has TRBV15 and TRBJ1-2, with D uncertain. V dropped 0 bases and J dropped 5 bases, with 7 bases sitting between them. This CDR3 comprises 13 residues. Per germline, CDR1 LNHNV and CDR2 YYDKDF (reference sequence). CDR3 DNA sequence: TGTGCCACCAGCAGAGATAGTAAATATGGCTACACCTTC. Translating it yields CATSRDSKYGYTF.

This sequence joins TRBV13 and TRBJ1-1, with 12 bases fitting TRBD1. Trimming took 6 bases from V and 2 from J; bases not matched to a gene: 7. The germline CDR1 and CDR2 sequences are PRHDT and FYEKMQ (reference sequence). This CDR3 comprises 16 residues. DNA of the CDR3: TGTGCCAGCAGACAAACTGGGACAGGGGGCAACACTGAAGCTTTCTTT. This codes for CASRQTGTGGNTEAFF.

The V call is TRBV7-8, the J call TRBJ1-5; D gene uncertain. The CDR3 length is 16 residues. Deletions cut 4 bases from V and 1 base from J, with 14 bases between. In germline, CDR1 is SGHVS, CDR2 FQNEAQ. This chain's CDR3 is CASSSRVDGSNQPQHF. CDR3 sequence (DNA): TGTGCCAGCAGCTCCCGGGTCGACGGGAGCAATCAGCCCCAGCATTTT.

The V and J genes are TRBV19 and TRBJ1-5; tentative D call: TRBD1 (5 bases). The CDR3 contains 16 residues. Germline assignment: CDR1 LNHDA and CDR2 SQIVND (reference sequence). V was cut by 8 bases and J by 7 bases, with 24 bases left in between. The CDR3, as DNA: TGTGCCAGTCAATCACTTCGTAGCACAGGCCGGCAGCCCCAGCATTTT. Its translation: CASQSLRSTGRQPQHF. Variable domain in full (rest from reference TRBV19 and TRBJ1-5): DGGITQSPKYLFRKEGQNVTLSCEQNLNHDAMYWYRQDPGQGLRLIYYSQIVNDFQKGDIAEGYSVSREKKESFPLTVTSAQKNPTAFYLCASQSLRSTGRQPQHFGDGTRLSIL.

This clone was observed a single time. The chain combines TRBV7-9 with TRBJ1-4; 10 bases are a match to TRBD1. The CDR3 loop spans 15 amino acids. Germline V gene sequence: CDR1 SEHNR, CDR2 FQNEAQ (reference sequence). The J segment lost 10 bases and the V segment lost 1 base, leaving 6 bases of the junction unmatched. Here the CDR3 DNA reads TGTGCCAGCAGCTTAGATGGACAGGGGGTAACAAAACTGTTTTTT. Amino acid sequence: CASSLDGQGVTKLFF.

The CDR3 loop reads CASSQDRGGEQFF. The DNA of the CDR3 is TGTGCCAGCAGCCAAGACCGCGGCGGTGAGCAGTTCTTC. The genes are TRBV4-2 and TRBJ2-1; D not resolved. The ends were cut back, 0 bases at V and 9 bases at J, with 9 bases in the middle. The CDR3 covers 13 residues. Germline V gene lookup returns CDR1 LGHNA and CDR2 YNFKEQ.

This clone has just one count. The chain is built from TRBV27 and TRBJ2-5; 7 bases are a match to TRBD2. Germline V gene data show CDR1 as MNHEY and CDR2 as SMNVEV (reference sequence). The J segment lost 5 bases and the V segment lost 3 bases, leaving 3 bases of the junction unmatched. CDR3 size: 13 residues. CDR3 DNA: TGTGCCAGCAGTTTCCGGCGGGGGGAGACCCAGTACTTC. Its protein is CASSFRRGETQYF.

The chain couples TRBV27 to TRBJ1-5, with D possibly matching TRBD1 (6 bases). This CDR3 is 14 amino acids long. Germline V lookup: CDR1 MNHEY, CDR2 SMNVEV (reference sequence). V lost 0 bases to trimming and J lost 7 bases, with 10 bases between them. Here the CDR3 DNA reads TGTGCCAGCAGTTTATCGGCAGGGGTACAGCCCCAGCATTTT. Translation gives CASSLSAGVQPQHF.

The rearrangement links TRBV3-1 (or the pseudogene TRBV3-2) to TRBJ1-2; 9 bases align to TRBD1. Germline lookup yields CDR1 LGHDT and CDR2 YNNKEL (reference sequence). Unmatched junction bases numbered 0, after V lost 1 base and J lost 3 bases. The CDR3 has 14 amino acids. Here the CDR3 reads CASSQGQGDYGYTF. The CDR3, as DNA: TGTGCCAGCAGCCAAGGACAGGGGGACTATGGCTACACCTTC.

Here the CDR3 reads CASSPLGAIAKNIQYF. CDR3 DNA: TGTGCCAGCAGCCCCCTGGGGGCTATAGCCAAAAACATTCAGTACTTC. The chain combines TRBV28 with TRBJ2-4, with D perhaps matching TRBD1 (6 bases). CDR1 is MDHEN, CDR2 SYDVKM, per germline. The CDR3 is 16 residues long. Trimming removed 6 bases at V and 0 bases at J, with 15 bases between.

The chain combines TRBV14 with TRBJ1-4; 11 bases line up with TRBD1. J gave up 4 bases and V 0 bases, and 19 bases lay outside the gene matches. Germline CDR1 is SGHDN and CDR2 is FVKESK. This CDR3 contains 22 residues. CDR3 residues: CASSQDLRRGQGGHSNNEKLFF. Written as DNA, the CDR3 is TGTGCCAGCAGCCAAGATCTTCGGCGGGGACAGGGGGGACACAGTAATAATGAAAAACTGTTTTTT.

This chain connects TRBV7-3 to TRBJ1-1, with 8 bases aligning to TRBD1. Germline CDR1 reads SGHTA; CDR2 reads FQGTGA. The CDR3 runs to 14 residues. With 6 bases clipped from V and 5 bases from J, the junction kept 8 bases outside the gene matches. The CDR3 DNA sequence: TGTGCCAGCAGGCAGACAGGGGTAGGAACTGAAGCTTTCTTT. This encodes CASRQTGVGTEAFF.

The chain employs TRBV6-2 or TRBV6-3 and TRBJ2-1; TRBD2 might be the D (6 bases). V was cut by 3 bases and J by 10 bases, with 16 bases left in between. The germline CDR1 and CDR2 sequences are MNHEY and SVGEGT. CDR3 size: 14 residues. CDR3 sequence reads: CASSYPAAGREQFF. CDR3 nucleotides: TGTGCCAGCAGTTATCCCGCGGCGGGGAGGGAGCAGTTCTTC.

The rearrangement uses TRBV11-1 and TRBJ2-1; a weak D match, TRBD2 (6 bases). CDR1 SGHAT and CDR2 FQDESV come from the germline V gene (reference sequence). CDR3 length: 14 amino acids. V was trimmed by 6 bases and J by 2 bases, leaving 11 bases between them. The DNA of the CDR3 is TGTGCCAGCAGGCGCGGGGAGGCCTACAATGAGCAGTTCTTC. The encoded protein is CASRRGEAYNEQFF.